These 17 T cell receptor beta chains share one sample of origin, sequenced in a study of T cells in Graves' hyperthyroidism and ophthalmopathy. Amplification of TCR beta CDR3 regions used RNA as the template. When the TCR CDR3 underwent first-round RT-PCR, the HTBI primer set was used. TCRdb re-derived calls from the multiplex PCR reads in MiXCR, one entry per CDR3 protein. In the table there are approximately 600,000 distinct CDR3 sequences, about 15% of which are singletons. Sequenced input: blood. These receptors originate from a woman in her twenties or thirties with Graves' hyperthyroidism that later progressed to Graves' ophthalmopathy.

The sample holds many counts of this clonotype. V gene TRBV2 combines with J gene TRBJ1-5; D remains unclear. CDR3 length equals 15 residues. The germline V gene encodes CDR1 SNHLY and CDR2 FYNNEI. V lost 2 bases to trimming and J lost 4 bases, with 12 bases between them. The CDR3 region has the DNA TGTGCCAGCAGTGAATGGAGGGATGCGAATCAGCCCCAGCATTTT. Amino acid sequence: CASSEWRDANQPQHF.

In this sample, this clonotype turned up many times. The rearrangement uses TRBV4-3 and TRBJ1-1; no definite D call. Germline CDR1 is LGHNA and CDR2 is YSLEER. The CDR3 runs 17 residues. Trimming removed 0 bases from V and 0 bases from J, with 14 bases in between. In DNA form, the CDR3 reads TGCGCCAGCAGCCAAGATCTAATGAGTGGGATGAACACTGAAGCTTTCTTT. Protein sequence: CASSQDLMSGMNTEAFF.

At least ten counts were recorded for this clonotype. This sequence joins TRBV2 and TRBJ2-3; TRBD1 aligns across 7 bases. The germline V gene has CDR1 SNHLY and CDR2 FYNNEI. With 4 bases clipped from V and 1 base from J, the junction kept 2 bases outside the gene matches. This CDR3 is built from 14 residues. The chain's CDR3 is CASSGDSRTDTQYF. The CDR3 DNA sequence: TGTGCCAGCAGTGGGGACAGCCGCACAGATACGCAGTATTTT. Full variable domain (outside the CDR3, taken from reference TRBV2 and TRBJ2-3): EPEVTQTPSHQVTQMGQEVILRCVPISNHLYFYWYRQILGQKVEFLVSFYNNEISEKSEIFDDQFSVERPDGSNFTLKIRSTKLEDSAMYFCASSGDSRTDTQYFGPGTRLTVL.

Regarding this clonotype: A much larger clone differs from this one at a single base, so this may be a read error. This sequence joins TRBV10-3 and TRBJ1-1; perhaps TRBD1 as D (6 bases). The CDR3 covers 14 residues. CDR1 and CDR2 (germline): ENHRY, SYGVKD. The CDR3 DNA sequence: TGTTCCATCAAGCAGGGGATGTTGAACACTGAAGCTTTCTTT. It translates to CSIKQGMLNTEAFF.

In regard to this clonotype: One end of the junction varies from germline; a read error may be responsible. This chain connects TRBV12-3 or TRBV12-4 to TRBJ2-1; 10 nucleotides agree with TRBD2. The CDR3 loop spans 17 amino acids. This CDR3 reads CASSARTGAGGPGERFF. The CDR3 DNA sequence: TGTGCCAGCAGTGCCCGCACAGGAGCGGGAGGGCCCGGTGAGCGGTTCTTC.

CDR3 bases: TGTGCCAGTAGTATGGGTCGGGGGAGGGACACCGGGGAGCTGTTTTTT. Residues: CASSMGRGRDTGELFF. This chain uses TRBV19 with TRBJ2-2; 7 nucleotides align to TRBD2. Germline CDR1 LNHDA, CDR2 SQIVND (reference sequence). The CDR3 is 16 amino acids. Trimming took 3 bases from V and 3 from J; bases not matched to a gene: 7.

As for this clonotype: A much larger clonotype is one base distant, so this may be a read error. The chain recombines TRBV24-1 with TRBJ1-1, with 8 bases fitting TRBD1. Germline V gene data show CDR1 as KGHDR and CDR2 as SFDVKD. CDR3 length: 14 residues. Here the CDR3 DNA reads TGTGCCACCAGTGACCACAGGGGGTTAACTGAAGCTTCCTTT. Its translation is CATSDHRGLTEASF.

Many counts were recorded for this clonotype. The chain is built from TRBV19 and TRBJ1-5; 7 bases map to TRBD1. The CDR3 length is 14 residues. Germline V gene data show CDR1 as LNHDA and CDR2 as SQIVND (reference sequence). V trimming: 10 bases; J trimming: 4 bases; junction bases outside the gene matches: 10. CDR3 DNA sequence: TGTGCCACCAACGCCGACAGGGATAATCAGCCCCAGCATTTT. It translates to CATNADRDNQPQHF.

This clonotype showed up many times. The rearrangement uses TRBV12-3 or TRBV12-4 and TRBJ1-5, with D unresolved. Trimming took off 1 base at V and 4 bases at J, with 11 bases between the two ends. There are 15 residues in the CDR3. The CDR3 coding sequence is TGTGCCAGCAGTTTAGGGGTGGGTAGGAATCAGCCCCAGCATTTT. Translated, it gives CASSLGVGRNQPQHF.

This clonotype was seen ten or more times. The chain combines TRBV7-9 with TRBJ2-1; D is perhaps TRBD1 (6 bases). V gave up 6 bases and J gave up 9 bases, with 12 bases separating them. Germline assignment: CDR1 SEHNR and CDR2 FQNEAQ (reference sequence). CDR3 length: 12 residues. Written as DNA, the CDR3 is TGTGCCAGCAGTCACAGGGAACCTGAGCAGTTCTTC. Protein: CASSHREPEQFF.

Only a few counts were recorded for this clonotype. The V gene is TRBV25-1, the J gene TRBJ1-2; D unclear. This CDR3 is 16 amino acids long. CDR1 MGHDK and CDR2 SYGVNS come from the germline V gene. The V end was cut by 4 bases, the J end by 6 bases, with 21 bases between. The CDR3 coding sequence is TGTGCCAGCAGTGGGATGACTAGGGCCGCGGGTCATGGCTACACCTTC. This sequence encodes CASSGMTRAAGHGYTF.

This clonotype occurred a few times. A read error may produce the germline difference seen at one junction end. The chain employs TRBV24-1 and TRBJ1-2; D uncertain. The germline gives CDR1 KGHDR, CDR2 SFDVKD. The CDR3 contains 13 residues. The CDR3 DNA is TGTGCCACCAGTGATTTATCCGACTATGGCTGCACCTTC. It yields the protein CATSDLSDYGCTF.

This clonotype was picked up many times. The chain recombines TRBV20-1 with TRBJ2-7, with D perhaps being TRBD1 or TRBD2 (5 bases each). CDR1 and CDR2 from the germline V gene are DFQATT and SNEGSKA (reference sequence). Deletions cut 1 base from V and 6 bases from J, with 13 bases between. This CDR3 has 13 amino acids. CDR3 nucleotides: TGCAGTGCTAGAGGAGAGGGGATGCCCGAGCAGTACTTC. It codes for CSARGEGMPEQYF.

This clonotype was observed at least ten times. The rearrangement links TRBV11-3 to TRBJ1-1; 9 bases match TRBD1. The CDR3 totals 15 residues. Trimming removed 4 bases from V and 1 base from J; junction bases left unmatched: 4. Germline-derived CDR1 and CDR2 are SGHNT and YENEEA. CDR3 bases: TGTGCCAGCAGCTACAGGGGGCTTTGGAACACTGAAGCTTTCTTT. As protein: CASSYRGLWNTEAFF.

This clonotype was recorded at least ten times. The chain is built from TRBV19 and TRBJ2-1; TRBD2 agrees at 7 bases. The CDR3 is made up of 17 amino acids. Germline assignment: CDR1 LNHDA and CDR2 SQIVND (reference sequence). J was trimmed by 5 bases and V by 4 bases; bases with no gene match: 14. The CDR3 DNA reads as TGTGCCAGTAGTAATTATGGGGGGGGAAAGGTGGACAATGAGCAGTTCTTC. This gives the protein CASSNYGGGKVDNEQFF.

This sequence joins TRBV28 and TRBJ2-3, with D maybe TRBD2 (5 bases). CDR1 is MDHEN and CDR2 is SYDVKM in the germline V gene. Deletions cut 4 bases from V and 1 base from J, with 9 bases between. The CDR3 runs to 14 residues. In DNA form, the CDR3 reads TGTGCCAGCAGTTATGGAGGAGGCACAGATACGCAGTATTTT. This gives the protein CASSYGGGTDTQYF.

This clonotype was seen only a few times. A much larger clone is a single base away; this may be a read error. The chain combines TRBV2 with TRBJ1-2; possible D gene TRBD1, 6 bases. Per germline, CDR1 SNHLY and CDR2 FYNNEI. The CDR3 is 14 amino acids. The CDR3 region has the DNA TGTGCCGGCAGTGGACAGAAGCTTAACTATGGCTACACCTTC. Encoded protein: CAGSGQKLNYGYTF.